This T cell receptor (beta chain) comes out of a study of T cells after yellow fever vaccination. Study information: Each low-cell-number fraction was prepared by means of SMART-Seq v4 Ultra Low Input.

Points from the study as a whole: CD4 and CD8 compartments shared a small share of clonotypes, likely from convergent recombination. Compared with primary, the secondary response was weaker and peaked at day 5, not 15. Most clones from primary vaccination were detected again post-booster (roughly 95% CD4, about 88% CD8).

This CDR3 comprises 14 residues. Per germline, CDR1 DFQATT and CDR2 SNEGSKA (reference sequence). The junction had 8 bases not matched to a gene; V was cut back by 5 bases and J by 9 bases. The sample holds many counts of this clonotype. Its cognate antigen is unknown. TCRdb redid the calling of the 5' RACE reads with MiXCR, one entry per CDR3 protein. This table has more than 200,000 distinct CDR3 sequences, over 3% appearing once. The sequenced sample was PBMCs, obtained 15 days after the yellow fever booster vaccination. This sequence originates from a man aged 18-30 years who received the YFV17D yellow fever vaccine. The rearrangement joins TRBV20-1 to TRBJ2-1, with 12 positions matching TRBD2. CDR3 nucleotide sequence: TGCAGTGCTGACGCTAGCGGGGGGGCGTCTGAGCAGTTCTTC. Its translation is CSADASGGASEQFF.